This T cell receptor (beta chain) was identified in a study of blood T cell repertoires in COVID-19. V lost 6 bases, J lost 2 bases, and 16 bases lay in between. Germline V gives CDR1 MNHEY, CDR2 SVGAGI. The CDR3 runs to 15 residues. Profiling relied on immunoSEQ multiplex PCR, and the TCRdb table lists in-frame clones only, not all of them. The sample has over 200,000 clones, roughly 89% seen once. The source of this sequence is a man in his 60s who had recovered from COVID-19. This chain uses TRBV6-5 with TRBJ1-2; maybe TRBD1 (5 bases). The sequencing input was peripheral blood. The CDR3 bases are TGTGCCAGCAGCTTGACAGATTACCTAAACTATGGCTACACCTTC. Translation: CASSLTDYLNYGYTF.